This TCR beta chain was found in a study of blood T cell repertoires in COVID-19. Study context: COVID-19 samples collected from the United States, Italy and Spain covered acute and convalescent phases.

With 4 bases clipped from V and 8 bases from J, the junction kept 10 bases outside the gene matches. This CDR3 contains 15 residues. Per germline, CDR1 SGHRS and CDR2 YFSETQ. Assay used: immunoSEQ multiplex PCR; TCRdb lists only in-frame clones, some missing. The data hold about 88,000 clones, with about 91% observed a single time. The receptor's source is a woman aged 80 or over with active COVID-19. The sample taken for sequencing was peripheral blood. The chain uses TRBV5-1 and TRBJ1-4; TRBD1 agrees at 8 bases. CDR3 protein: CASSPMTGEGEKLFF. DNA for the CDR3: TGCGCCAGCAGCCCTATGACAGGGGAAGGGGAAAAACTGTTTTTT.